This TCR beta chain stems from a study of T cell repertoires in cytomegalovirus infection. The overall study: Matching HLA type, along with CMV infection, was indicated by public TCR beta signatures. Study outcomes and limitations: There were HLA-C-restricted CMV-specific TCR beta clonotypes dominating the ex vivo response. Individuals carrying CMV plus the relevant HLA were identified by cumulative frequency of public TCR beta families.

V trimming: 6 bases; J trimming: 8 bases; junction bases outside the gene matches: 6. From germline, CDR1 is SQVTM and CDR2 ANQGSEA. CDR3 length: 13 amino acids. This clonotype was seen a few times. Antigen: not known. TCRdb itself ran the reads through MiXCR, one entry per CDR3 protein. This sample has approximately 150,000 distinct CDR3 sequences, with about 6.5% found just once. V gene TRBV29-1 combines with J gene TRBJ1-4, with TRBD1 matching over 10 bases. Sequencing was performed on PBMCs. This receptor was identified in a human donor in good health (CMV status not recorded). Some clones in this sample may be carry-over from other donors' samples. The CDR3, as DNA: TGCAGCGTAGCCGGGACAGGGGTCGAAAAACTGTTTTTT. Protein: CSVAGTGVEKLFF.